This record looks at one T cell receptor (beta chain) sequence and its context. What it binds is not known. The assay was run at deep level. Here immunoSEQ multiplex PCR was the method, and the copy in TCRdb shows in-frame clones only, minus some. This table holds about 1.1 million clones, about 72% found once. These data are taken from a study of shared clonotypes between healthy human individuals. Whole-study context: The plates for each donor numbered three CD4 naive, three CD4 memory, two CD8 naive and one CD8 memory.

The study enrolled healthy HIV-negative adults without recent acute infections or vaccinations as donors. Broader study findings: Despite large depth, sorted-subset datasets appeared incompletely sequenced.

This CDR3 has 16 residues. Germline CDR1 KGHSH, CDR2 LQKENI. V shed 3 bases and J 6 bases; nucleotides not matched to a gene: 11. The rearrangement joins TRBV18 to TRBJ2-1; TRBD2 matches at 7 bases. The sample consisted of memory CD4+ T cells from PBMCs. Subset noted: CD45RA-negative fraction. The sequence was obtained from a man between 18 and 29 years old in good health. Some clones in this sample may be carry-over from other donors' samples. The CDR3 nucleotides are TGTGCCAGCTCACCCCTAGCGGCTATGAGGCCCAATGAGCAGTTCTTC. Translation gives CASSPLAAMRPNEQFF.